Presented here are 18 T cell receptor beta chains from one specimen sequenced in a study of blood T cell repertoires in COVID-19. The assay was immunoSEQ multiplex PCR, and TCRdb's table has in-frame clones only and misses some. The sample has more than 250,000 clones; 90% are singletons. Sequencing used peripheral blood. The receptors here all came from a woman aged 50 to 60 with COVID-19, enrolled during active disease.

This clone was counted a single time. The rearrangement links TRBV15 to TRBJ1-6; D is unresolved. Trimming took off 6 bases at V and 5 bases at J, with 8 bases between the two ends. Germline V CDR1 and CDR2: LNHNV, YYDKDF (reference sequence). The CDR3 runs to 13 residues. The CDR3 DNA reads as TGTGCCACCAGGGGCAGAGATAATTCACCCCTCCACTTT. This sequence encodes CATRGRDNSPLHF.

This sequence joins TRBV18 and TRBJ1-1; D possibly corresponds to TRBD1 (6 bases). The CDR3 spans 13 residues. Trimming took 2 bases from V and 6 from J, leaving 10 bases between them. CDR1 and CDR2 (germline): KGHSH, LQKENI. As DNA, the CDR3 is TGTGCCAGCTCACCAGTACAGGGCGCTGAAGCTTTCTTT. Translation: CASSPVQGAEAFF.

This chain connects TRBV4-2 to TRBJ2-7; 9 bases fit TRBD1. This CDR3 is 16 amino acids long. Losses at the gene ends were 0 bases for V and 3 bases for J; bases not matched to a gene: 6. Germline V gene sequence: CDR1 LGHNA, CDR2 YNFKEQ. The DNA for the CDR3 is TGTGCCAGCAGCCAAGAGAGGGGGGGACAGGGCTACGAGCAGTACTTC. Protein sequence: CASSQERGGQGYEQYF.

This chain connects TRBV19 to TRBJ2-7, with a possible D match to TRBD2 (6 bases). Trimming removed 3 bases at V and 7 bases at J, with 16 bases between. Germline V CDR1 and CDR2: LNHDA, SQIVND (reference sequence). There are 14 residues in the CDR3. The chain's CDR3 is CASSMVPPGGEQYF. The CDR3 DNA reads TGTGCCAGTAGTATGGTCCCCCCTGGGGGGGAGCAGTACTTC. The variable domain in full, completed from reference TRBV19 and TRBJ2-7, reads DGGITQSPKYLFRKEGQNVTLSCEQNLNHDAMYWYRQDPGQGLRLIYYSQIVNDFQKGDIAEGYSVSREKKESFPLTVTSAQKNPTAFYLCASSMVPPGGEQYFGPGTRLTVT.

V usage is TRBV5-6 and J usage is TRBJ1-6; 8 positions agree with TRBD1. The trim removed 4 bases at V and 3 bases at J, leaving 9 bases unmatched. This CDR3 is 17 amino acids long. The germline CDR1 and CDR2 sequences are SGHDT and YYEEEE. As DNA, the CDR3 is TGTGCCAGCAGCCACCAGGGGGCGCGGCTCTATAATTCACCCCTCCACTTT. Its translation: CASSHQGARLYNSPLHF.

In its sample, this clone was seen a few times. The CDR3 is CASSTEQGRTEAFF. CDR3 DNA: TGCGCCAGCAGCACCGAACAGGGCCGCACTGAAGCTTTCTTT. The rearrangement joins TRBV5-1 to TRBJ1-1; D may be TRBD1 (6 bases). Per germline, CDR1 SGHRS and CDR2 YFSETQ. Trimming took off 4 bases at V and 4 bases at J, with 14 bases between the two ends. The CDR3 totals 14 residues.

This CDR3 is CASSRVGTGRYEQYF. The CDR3 bases are TGTGCCAGCAGCCGGGTGGGGACAGGGCGTTACGAGCAGTACTTC. The chain joins TRBV3-1 (or the pseudogene TRBV3-2) to TRBJ2-7; 9 bases align to TRBD1. Germline lookup yields CDR1 LGHDT and CDR2 YNNKEL (reference sequence). V lost 4 bases, J lost 4 bases, and 8 bases stayed unmatched. This CDR3 comprises 15 residues.

This sequence joins TRBV3-1 (or the pseudogene TRBV3-2) and TRBJ2-1; 7 positions match TRBD2. The CDR3 covers 13 residues. Germline V lookup: CDR1 LGHDT, CDR2 YNNKEL (reference sequence). After removal of 3 bases from V and 9 bases from J, the junction contained 5 bases not matched to a gene. The CDR3: CASSHVGGFEQFF. The CDR3 DNA reads TGTGCCAGCAGCCACGTCGGGGGGTTTGAGCAGTTCTTC.

This rearrangement joins TRBV12-5 to TRBJ2-7; possible D gene TRBD2, 5 bases. The V end lost 1 base, the J end lost 2 bases, and 9 bases lay between the germline ends. Germline CDR1 is LGHNT and CDR2 is FRNRAP. The CDR3 is 14 amino acids. The CDR3 DNA reads TGTGCTAGTGGTTTGGATGGACTGCCCTACGAGCAGTACTTC. Its translation is CASGLDGLPYEQYF. The variable domain in full, with the rest retrieved from reference TRBV12-5 and TRBJ2-7, is DARVTQTPRHKVTEMGQEVTMRCQPILGHNTVFWYRQTMMQGLELLAYFRNRAPLDDSGMPKDRFSAEMPDATLATLKIQPSEPRDSAVYFCASGLDGLPYEQYFGPGTRLTVT.

As DNA, the CDR3 is TGTGCCAGCAGCAAAGTGGGACAGGGAGTCTACGAGCAGTACTTC. It is translated as CASSKVGQGVYEQYF. The V and J genes are TRBV21-1 and TRBJ2-7; TRBD1, as called in the table, went unchecked against the DNA. TRBV21-1 is annotated as a pseudogene. This CDR3 is built from 15 residues.

The chain employs TRBV24-1 and TRBJ2-1, with 7 bases matching TRBD2. The V segment lost 4 bases and the J segment 4 bases; nucleotides outside the gene matches: 9. This CDR3 is 16 amino acids long. Germline CDR1 and CDR2: KGHDR and SFDVKD. CDR3 nucleotides: TGTGCCACCAGTGACACTCAAGCGGGGCATTACAATGAGCAGTTCTTC. This sequence encodes CATSDTQAGHYNEQFF.

The table lists this clone with a count of one. This chain links TRBV10-3 with TRBJ2-3; 10 bases align to TRBD2. Germline lookup yields CDR1 ENHRY and CDR2 SYGVKD. V trimming: 10 bases; J trimming: 3 bases; junction bases outside the gene matches: 10. CDR3 length equals 15 residues. CDR3 sequence: CASSGRLVKTDTQYF. Written as DNA, the CDR3 is TGTGCCAGTAGCGGGAGGCTCGTAAAAACAGATACGCAGTATTTT.

The V and J genes are TRBV4-1 and TRBJ2-1; 8 positions match TRBD2. The germline V gene has CDR1 MGHRA and CDR2 YSYEKL. This CDR3 comprises 16 residues. With V trimmed by 2 bases and J by 2 bases, 5 bases remained unmatched. CDR3 protein: CASSQTLGLAYNEQFF. CDR3 sequence (DNA): TGCGCCAGCAGCCAAACTCTGGGACTAGCCTACAATGAGCAGTTCTTC.

CDR3 sequence (DNA): TGTGCCAGCAGTTTAAGAGTAAGACTAGCGGGAGGCGAGCAGTACTTC. Its protein product is CASSLRVRLAGGEQYF. The genes are TRBV6-2 or TRBV6-3 and TRBJ2-7; TRBD2 matches 13 bases. Germline assignment: CDR1 MNHEY and CDR2 SVGEGT. This CDR3 region has 16 residues. V shed 4 bases, J shed 6 bases, and the junction held 9 bases outside the gene matches.

V usage is TRBV4-1 and J usage is TRBJ1-2, with 9 bases identical to TRBD1. Germline lookup yields CDR1 MGHRA and CDR2 YSYEKL. The CDR3 length is 15 residues. V lost 4 bases, J lost 1 base, and 4 bases stayed unmatched. CDR3 in DNA: TGCGCCAGCAGCCTGGGGGACAGGGATAACTATGGCTACACCTTC. This encodes CASSLGDRDNYGYTF.

The rearrangement links TRBV18 to TRBJ1-2, with TRBD1 matching over 7 bases. The CDR3 consists of 17 residues. The trim removed 3 bases at V and 0 bases at J, leaving 10 bases unmatched. CDR1 is KGHSH and CDR2 is LQKENI in the germline V gene. CDR3 coding DNA: TGTGCCAGCTCACCCACCGGGGGGGACAGACCTAACTATGGCTACACCTTC. Amino acid sequence: CASSPTGGDRPNYGYTF.

V usage is TRBV12-5 and J usage is TRBJ2-2, with 10 bases aligning to TRBD1. The junction had 4 bases not matched to a gene; V was cut back by 2 bases and J by 1 base. The CDR3 spans 17 residues. Looked up from germline, CDR1 is LGHNT and CDR2 is FRNRAP. The CDR3 sequence: CASGLIWTGGNTGELFF. CDR3 bases: TGTGCTAGTGGTTTGATTTGGACAGGGGGGAACACCGGGGAGCTGTTTTTT.

The rearrangement joins TRBV18 to TRBJ2-2; 8 positions match TRBD1. V shed 3 bases, J shed 1 base, and the junction held 1 base outside the gene matches. Germline lookup yields CDR1 KGHSH and CDR2 LQKENI. The CDR3 is 15 amino acids. The chain's CDR3 is CASSPGQVNTGELFF. The CDR3 coding sequence is TGTGCCAGCTCACCGGGACAGGTGAACACCGGGGAGCTGTTTTTT.